This TCR beta chain originates from a study of blood T cell repertoires in COVID-19. This CDR3 has 12 residues. Trimming removed 2 bases at V and 1 base at J, with 2 bases between. Germline V gene sequence: CDR1 MNHEY, CDR2 SMNVEV (reference sequence). As originally analysed: Reference gene primer amplification yielded estimated nucleated cell counts. Data came from immunoSEQ multiplex PCR; TCRdb stores just in-frame clones and leaves some out. V, J and clone size are those of that table, while D and trimming were read from the DNA. The sample lists approximately 210,000 clones; roughly 90% were seen once.

The chain carries TRBV27 and TRBJ1-1, with unresolved D. What was sequenced was peripheral blood. The receptor was isolated from a woman between 40 and 50 years old who had recovered from COVID-19. CDR3 nucleotide sequence: TGTGCCAGCAGTTTACAGAACACTGAAGCTTTCTTT. This codes for CASSLQNTEAFF.